Listed below are T cell receptor beta chains from one sample, sequenced in a study of spatial heterogeneity in lung cancer. TCRdb called the 5' RACE reads again in MiXCR, with one record for every CDR3 protein. Here the sample spans some 41,000 distinct CDR3 sequences, 20% to 25% being singletons. Sample: PBMCs, taken at follow-up. The source is a female donor with early-stage non-small cell lung cancer. Each CDR3 is given with its conserved first and last residue. The order of the fields is CDR3 DNA, CDR3 protein, V gene, D gene, J gene, clone size. A D gene is named only where the DNA matches it firmly. Clone size appears in some rows only: once, few, many, or a class for an expanded clone.

TGCAGTGCTAGAGATCCCTTCGGACGTAAGAGCACAGATACGCAGTATTTT	CSARDPFGRKSTDTQYF	TRBV20-1	-	TRBJ2-3	few
TGTGCCAGCACCAAATTTTCCGGGGAGACCCAGTACTTC	CASTKFSGETQYF	TRBV5-4	-	TRBJ2-5	-
TGTGCCAGCGGTCCGGGACTAGCTACCCCCATAGCCAAAAACATTCAGTACTTC	CASGPGLATPIAKNIQYF	TRBV11-2	TRBD2	TRBJ2-4	few
TGTGCCAGCAGCCCGCGTGGCACAGATACGCAGTATTTT	CASSPRGTDTQYF	TRBV7-9	-	TRBJ2-3	many
TGTGCCAGCAGCGTACATCTAAACACTGAAGCTTTCTTT	CASSVHLNTEAFF	TRBV9	-	TRBJ1-1	-
TGTGCCAGCAGCGTAGCTGAGGGGTCACCCCTCCACTTT	CASSVAEGSPLHF	TRBV9	-	TRBJ1-6	medium-sized
TGTGCCAGCAGCCTTAACCCGGGACCCTACGAGCAGTACTTC	CASSLNPGPYEQYF	TRBV27	-	TRBJ2-7	-
TGTGCCATCAGTGCGGGACAGGGTTTCAATGAGCAGTTCTTC	CAISAGQGFNEQFF	TRBV10-3	TRBD1	TRBJ2-1	-
TGTGCCAGCAGTTCCCTACTAGCGGGACTATACAATGAGCAGTTCTTC	CASSSLLAGLYNEQFF	TRBV28	TRBD2	TRBJ2-1	-
TGTGCCAGCAGTGAAGGGACTGTGTACTTC	CASSEGTVYF	TRBV2	-	TRBJ2-5	many
TGTGCCAGCAGCAGACAGCCGAACACTGAAGCTTTCTTT	CASSRQPNTEAFF	TRBV7-2	-	TRBJ1-1	many
TGTGCCAGCCGGACTAGCGGAGGCACAGATACGCAGTATTTT	CASRTSGGTDTQYF	TRBV28	TRBD2	TRBJ2-3	-
TGCAGTGCTAGGGCGGGAGCTGAAGAGCAGTACTTC	CSARAGAEEQYF	TRBV20-1	TRBD2	TRBJ2-7	-
TGTGCCACCCAGGCACTAGCGGGAGACTTTGAGCAGTTCTTC	CATQALAGDFEQFF	TRBV10-3	TRBD2	TRBJ2-1	-
TGTGCCAGCAGCGTAGGGGGGGACACAGATACGCAGTATTTT	CASSVGGDTDTQYF	TRBV9	-	TRBJ2-3	-
TGCAGTGCTAGAGATGTGAATTTGGGCGCGTCCTTTTCCTACAATGAGCAGTTCTTC	CSARDVNLGASFSYNEQFF	TRBV20-1	-	TRBJ2-1	many
TGTGCCAGCAGCCGTTCAGTAGGAGAGACCCAGTACTTC	CASSRSVGETQYF	TRBV7-3	-	TRBJ2-5	-
TGTGCCAGCAGCTTAGGGCCGATGATCCAAGAGACCCAGTACTTC	CASSLGPMIQETQYF	TRBV13	-	TRBJ2-5	many
TGCGCCAGCAGCTTGATGGACTCCAACACTGAAGCTTTCTTT	CASSLMDSNTEAFF	TRBV5-1	-	TRBJ1-1	-
TGTGCCAGCAGCCCGGGGGCGGCGGCACCCCTAGAGACCCAGTACTTC	CASSPGAAAPLETQYF	TRBV7-3	-	TRBJ2-5	few
TGCAGCACTAGCGGCGATGGAACGGGCACAGATACGCAGTATTTT	CSTSGDGTGTDTQYF	TRBV20-1	TRBD2	TRBJ2-3	-
TGTGCCAGCAGCCAAGAGACAGGGGGTCTCCTTAACACCGGGGAGCTGTTTTTT	CASSQETGGLLNTGELFF	TRBV3-1	TRBD1	TRBJ2-2	medium-sized
TGTGCCAGCAGTTTGGGGGGAAAACTGTTTTTT	CASSLGGKLFF	TRBV27	-	TRBJ1-4	many
TGTGCCAGCAGCCGTCAAGAAGGAAACATTCAGTACTTC	CASSRQEGNIQYF	TRBV3-1	-	TRBJ2-4	-
TGTGCCAGCAGCTTAGAGGAGGCAGGGGAGCTGTTTTTT	CASSLEEAGELFF	TRBV7-9	-	TRBJ2-2	-
TGTGCCAGCAGCTCCAGACCCGCTTTCTTT	CASSSRPAFF	TRBV11-2	-	TRBJ1-1	-
TGTGCCACCAGCAGAGCAGCTTATAATGAAAAACTGTTTTTT	CATSRAAYNEKLFF	TRBV15	-	TRBJ1-4	few
TGTGCCAGCAGCCTGACAGGGGCCGATACGCAGTATTTT	CASSLTGADTQYF	TRBV7-9	TRBD1	TRBJ2-3	-
TGTGCCAGCATTCGGGACAGGGTCCTAGATGGCTACACCTTC	CASIRDRVLDGYTF	TRBV6-1	TRBD1	TRBJ1-2	few
TGTGCCAGCAGCTTCGGACAGGCCCAAGGGGAGACCCAGTACTTC	CASSFGQAQGETQYF	TRBV9	TRBD1	TRBJ2-5	once
TGTGCCAGTTCCCCGGGACATCGGGTCGGGGAGCTGTTTTTT	CASSPGHRVGELFF	TRBV9	-	TRBJ2-2	-
TGTGCCAGCGGACCGGGACAGTCGGGCGAGCAGTACTTC	CASGPGQSGEQYF	TRBV3-1	TRBD1	TRBJ2-7	-
TGTGCCAGCAGCTTAGATTTTTCCCGGGACAGGTACTTC	CASSLDFSRDRYF	TRBV7-2	TRBD1	TRBJ2-7	few
TGTGCCACCCACGGCGGGAGCCTTGAAGCTTTCTTT	CATHGGSLEAFF	TRBV12-3/TRBV12-4	-	TRBJ1-1	few
TGTGCCAGCATAGCCAGCTTGAACACTGAAGCTTTCTTT	CASIASLNTEAFF	TRBV7-9	-	TRBJ1-1	-
TGTGCCAGCAGCACTACCGGGACTTCACTCGACTATGGCTACACCTTC	CASSTTGTSLDYGYTF	TRBV5-6	-	TRBJ1-2	few
TGTGCCAGCAGCTTAGTCGTCGTACGGTCTCCCTATAATTCACCCCTCCACTTT	CASSLVVVRSPYNSPLHF	TRBV7-2	-	TRBJ1-6	-
TGTGCCAGCAGCTTAGTGGGGACTCGCGTGAACACTGAAGCTTTCTTT	CASSLVGTRVNTEAFF	TRBV7-8	-	TRBJ1-1	-
TGTGCCAGCAGCCAAGACGGGAACACTGAAGCTTTCTTT	CASSQDGNTEAFF	TRBV7-9	-	TRBJ1-1	many
TGTGCCAGCTTGAGCGGGAGCTACAATGAGCAGTTCTTC	CASLSGSYNEQFF	TRBV11-2	TRBD2	TRBJ2-1	-
TGTGCCAGCAGTTTATCTCGGGTCACAACTAATGAAAAACTGTTTTTT	CASSLSRVTTNEKLFF	TRBV27	-	TRBJ1-4	many
TGCGCCAGCAGGGTTGACAGGAACACTGAAGCTTTCTTT	CASRVDRNTEAFF	TRBV5-1	-	TRBJ1-1	few
TGCGCCAGCAGCCCGGGTGAGACCGGGACGAAGCAGTTCTTC	CASSPGETGTKQFF	TRBV5-1	-	TRBJ2-1	-
TGTGCCAGCAGCTTAGTTGTAGGGGACTTTGGAAACACCATATATTTT	CASSLVVGDFGNTIYF	TRBV7-9	-	TRBJ1-3	-
TGTGCCAGCAGCTTGACAGGCACAGCTAACTATGGCTACACCTTC	CASSLTGTANYGYTF	TRBV7-3	-	TRBJ1-2	-
TGTGCCAGCAGCTTGCTAGCGTTTTCCTACGAGCAGTACTTC	CASSLLAFSYEQYF	TRBV7-6	-	TRBJ2-7	few
TGTGCCAGCAGTTCAAGGGTGGAGACCCAGTACTTC	CASSSRVETQYF	TRBV6-2/TRBV6-3	-	TRBJ2-5	many
TGTGCCAGCAGCGTAGCTAGCGGGGGACAAAGGGGCACAGATACGCAGTATTTT	CASSVASGGQRGTDTQYF	TRBV9	TRBD2	TRBJ2-3	-